This TCR beta chain was recovered during a study of human T cells and chemical hapten exposure. The time point: pre-sensitization, week 0. Treatment meaning: therapeutic diphenylcyclopropenone sensitization with weekly scalp DPC. This clonotype was counted only a few times. Unique molecular identifiers were linked by the library to individual cDNA molecules. TCRdb analysed the RACE reads with MiXCR anew, one entry per CDR3 protein. The sample contains 150,000 to 200,000 distinct CDR3 sequences, more than 25% of which appear only once. The source is a woman aged 25 to 45 with alopecia areata. Some clones in this sample may be carry-over from other donors' samples. The sequenced sample was whole blood, obtained in connection with sensitization to the hapten diphenylcyclopropenone (DPC).

The DNA for the CDR3 is TGTGCCTCCGCAAGACTGAACACTGAAGCTTTCTTT. This gives the protein CASARLNTEAFF. V usage is TRBV6-2 or TRBV6-3 and J usage is TRBJ1-1; D is undetermined. The CDR3 loop spans 12 amino acids. In germline, CDR1 is MNHEY, CDR2 SVGEGT. Trimming removed 11 bases at V and 0 bases at J, with 10 bases between.